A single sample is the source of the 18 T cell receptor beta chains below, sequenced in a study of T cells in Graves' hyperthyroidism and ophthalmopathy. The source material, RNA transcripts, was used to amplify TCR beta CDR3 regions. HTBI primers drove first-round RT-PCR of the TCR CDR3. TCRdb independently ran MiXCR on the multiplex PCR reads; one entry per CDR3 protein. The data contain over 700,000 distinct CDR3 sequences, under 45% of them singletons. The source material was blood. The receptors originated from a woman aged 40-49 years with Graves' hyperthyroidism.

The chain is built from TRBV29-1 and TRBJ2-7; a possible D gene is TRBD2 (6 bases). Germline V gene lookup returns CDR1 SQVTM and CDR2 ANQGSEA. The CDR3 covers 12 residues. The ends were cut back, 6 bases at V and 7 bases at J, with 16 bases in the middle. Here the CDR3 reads CSVIQVAGEQYF. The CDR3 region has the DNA TGCAGCGTCATACAAGTTGCGGGGGAGCAGTACTTC.

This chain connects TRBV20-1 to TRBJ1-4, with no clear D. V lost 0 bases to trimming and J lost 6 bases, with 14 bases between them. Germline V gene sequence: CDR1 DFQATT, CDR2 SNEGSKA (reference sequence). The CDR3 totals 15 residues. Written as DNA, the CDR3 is TGCAGTGCTAGAGATTTACGGGGAACATATGAAAAACTGTTTTTT. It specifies CSARDLRGTYEKLFF.

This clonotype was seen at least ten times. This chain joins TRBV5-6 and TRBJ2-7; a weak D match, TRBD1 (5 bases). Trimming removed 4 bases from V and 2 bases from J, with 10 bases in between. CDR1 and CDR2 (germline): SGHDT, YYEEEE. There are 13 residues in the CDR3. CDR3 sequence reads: CASSPTVAYEQYF. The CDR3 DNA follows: TGTGCCAGCAGCCCGACAGTTGCCTACGAGCAGTACTTC.

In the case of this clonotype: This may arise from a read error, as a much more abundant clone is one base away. The CDR3 coding sequence is TGTGCCAGCAGCCCCTTGCGGGGTTACGAGCAGTACTTC. Its translation is CASSPLRGYEQYF. The rearrangement joins TRBV7-2 to TRBJ2-7; D might be TRBD2 (6 bases). The CDR3 consists of 13 residues. Germline V gene lookup returns CDR1 SGHTA and CDR2 FQGNSA. Trimming stripped 5 bases from V and 4 bases from J, with 12 bases between.

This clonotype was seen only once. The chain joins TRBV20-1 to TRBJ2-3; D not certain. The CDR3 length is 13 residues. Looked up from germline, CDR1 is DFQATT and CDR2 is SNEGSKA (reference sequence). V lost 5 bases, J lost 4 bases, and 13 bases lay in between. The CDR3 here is CSARLEISDTQYF. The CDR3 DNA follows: TGCAGTGCTCGTTTGGAAATCTCAGATACGCAGTATTTT.

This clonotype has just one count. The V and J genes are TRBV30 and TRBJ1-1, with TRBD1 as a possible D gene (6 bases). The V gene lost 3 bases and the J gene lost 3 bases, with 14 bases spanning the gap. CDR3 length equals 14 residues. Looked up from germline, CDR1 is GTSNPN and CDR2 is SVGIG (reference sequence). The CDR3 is CAWRKGGRDTEAFF. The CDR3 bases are TGTGCCTGGAGGAAGGGGGGACGGGACACTGAAGCTTTCTTT.

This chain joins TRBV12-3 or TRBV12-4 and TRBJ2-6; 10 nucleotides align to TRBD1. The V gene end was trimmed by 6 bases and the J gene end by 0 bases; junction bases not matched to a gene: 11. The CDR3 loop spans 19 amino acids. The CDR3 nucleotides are TGTGCCAGCAGGAAGCGACCGGGACAGGGGTCCTCTGGGGCCAACGTCCTGACTTTC. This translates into CASRKRPGQGSSGANVLTF.

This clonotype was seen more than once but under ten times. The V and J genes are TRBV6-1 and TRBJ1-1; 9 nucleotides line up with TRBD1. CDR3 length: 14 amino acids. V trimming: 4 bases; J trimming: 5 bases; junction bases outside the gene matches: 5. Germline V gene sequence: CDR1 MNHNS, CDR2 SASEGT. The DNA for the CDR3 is TGTGCCAGCAGTGTGGACAGGGGTCTGACTGAAGCTTTCTTT. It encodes CASSVDRGLTEAFF.

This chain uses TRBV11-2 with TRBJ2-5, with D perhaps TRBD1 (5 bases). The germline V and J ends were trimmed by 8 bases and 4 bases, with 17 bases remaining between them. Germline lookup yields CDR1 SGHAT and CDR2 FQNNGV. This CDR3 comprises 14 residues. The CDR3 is CASSPEDSAETQYF. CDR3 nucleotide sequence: TGTGCCAGCTCCCCCGAAGACAGCGCAGAGACCCAGTACTTC.

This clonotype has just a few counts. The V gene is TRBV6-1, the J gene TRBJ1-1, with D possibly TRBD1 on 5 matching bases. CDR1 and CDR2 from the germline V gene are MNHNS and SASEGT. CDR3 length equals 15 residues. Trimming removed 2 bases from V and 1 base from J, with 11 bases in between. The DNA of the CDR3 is TGTGCCAGCAGTGAATTAAGTCAGGGGAACACTGAAGCTTTCTTT. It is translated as CASSELSQGNTEAFF.

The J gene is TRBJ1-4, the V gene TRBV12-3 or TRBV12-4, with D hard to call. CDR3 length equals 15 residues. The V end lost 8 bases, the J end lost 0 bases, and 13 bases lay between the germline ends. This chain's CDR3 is CASRGSGTTNEKLFF. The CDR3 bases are TGTGCCAGCCGGGGATCCGGTACAACTAATGAAAAACTGTTTTTT.

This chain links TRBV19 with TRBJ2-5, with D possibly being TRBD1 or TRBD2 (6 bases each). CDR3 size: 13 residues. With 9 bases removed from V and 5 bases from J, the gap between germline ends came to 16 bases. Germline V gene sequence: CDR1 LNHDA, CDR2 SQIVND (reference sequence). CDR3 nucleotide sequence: TGTGCCAGCGGGGGCAGGGAGTGGGAGACCCAGTACTTC. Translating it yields CASGGREWETQYF.

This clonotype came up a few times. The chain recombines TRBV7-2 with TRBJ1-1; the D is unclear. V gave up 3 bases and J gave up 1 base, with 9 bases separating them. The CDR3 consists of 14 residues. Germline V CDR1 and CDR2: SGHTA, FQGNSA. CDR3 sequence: CASSFVSGNTEAFF. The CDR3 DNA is TGTGCCAGCAGCTTTGTTTCGGGGAACACTGAAGCTTTCTTT.

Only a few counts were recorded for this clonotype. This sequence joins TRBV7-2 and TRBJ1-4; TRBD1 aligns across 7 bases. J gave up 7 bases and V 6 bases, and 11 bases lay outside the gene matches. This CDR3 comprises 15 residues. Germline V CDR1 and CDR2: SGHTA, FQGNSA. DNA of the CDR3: TGTGCCAGCAGTCAACAGGAGGGGGCAGGTGAAAAACTGTTTTTT. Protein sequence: CASSQQEGAGEKLFF.

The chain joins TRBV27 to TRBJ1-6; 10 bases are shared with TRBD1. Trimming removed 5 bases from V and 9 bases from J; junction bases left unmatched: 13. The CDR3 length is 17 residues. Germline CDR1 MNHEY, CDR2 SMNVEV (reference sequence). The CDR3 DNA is TGTGCCAGCAGTAGGACAGGGGGGAGAGGGTCGAGTTCACCCCTCCACTTT. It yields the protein CASSRTGGRGSSSPLHF.

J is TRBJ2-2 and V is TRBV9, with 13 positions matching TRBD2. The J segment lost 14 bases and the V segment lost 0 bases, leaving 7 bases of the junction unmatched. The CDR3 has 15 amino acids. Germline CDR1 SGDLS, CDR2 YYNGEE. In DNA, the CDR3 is TGTGCCAGCAGCGTAGGACTAGCGGGGGGACTCGAACTGTTTTTT. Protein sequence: CASSVGLAGGLELFF.

The CDR3 sequence is CASSQATGAGYEQYF. DNA for the CDR3: TGTGCCAGCAGCCAAGCGACAGGGGCCGGCTACGAGCAGTACTTC. The gene calls are TRBV7-2 and TRBJ2-7, with TRBD1 matching 8 bases. CDR3 length: 15 amino acids. Losses at the gene ends were 5 bases for V and 3 bases for J; bases not matched to a gene: 9. From germline, CDR1 is SGHTA and CDR2 FQGNSA.

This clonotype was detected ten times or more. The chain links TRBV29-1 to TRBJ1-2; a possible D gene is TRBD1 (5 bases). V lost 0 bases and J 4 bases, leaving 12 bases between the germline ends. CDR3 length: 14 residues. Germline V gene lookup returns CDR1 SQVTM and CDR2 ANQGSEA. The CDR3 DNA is TGCAGCGTTGAAGATGGGGCCAGCCTCTATGGCTACACCTTC. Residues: CSVEDGASLYGYTF.